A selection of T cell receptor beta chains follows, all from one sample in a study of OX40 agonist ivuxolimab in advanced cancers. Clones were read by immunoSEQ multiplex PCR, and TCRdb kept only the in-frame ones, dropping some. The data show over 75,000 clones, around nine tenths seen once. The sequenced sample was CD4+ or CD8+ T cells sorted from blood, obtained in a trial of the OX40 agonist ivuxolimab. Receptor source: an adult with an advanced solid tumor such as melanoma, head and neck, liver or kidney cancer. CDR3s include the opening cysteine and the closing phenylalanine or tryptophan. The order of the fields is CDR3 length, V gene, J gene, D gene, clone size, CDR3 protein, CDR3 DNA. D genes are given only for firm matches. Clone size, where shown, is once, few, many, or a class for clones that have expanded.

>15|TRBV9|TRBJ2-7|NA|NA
CASSVGWEGGYEQYF
TGTGCCAGCAGCGTAGGATGGGAAGGCGGCTACGAGCAGTACTTC
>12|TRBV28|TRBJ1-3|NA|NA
CASTSSGNTIYF
TGTGCCAGCACTAGCTCTGGAAACACCATATATTTT
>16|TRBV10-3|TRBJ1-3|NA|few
CAISDPGRNSGNTIYF
TGTGCCATCAGTGACCCCGGACGGAACTCTGGAAACACCATATATTTT
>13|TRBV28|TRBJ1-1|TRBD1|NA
CASRRGGDTEAFF
TGTGCCTCCCGCAGGGGGGGGGACACTGAAGCTTTCTTT
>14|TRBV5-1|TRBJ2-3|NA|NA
CASSPKGGTDTQYF
TGCGCCAGCAGCCCCAAGGGGGGGACAGATACGCAGTATTTT
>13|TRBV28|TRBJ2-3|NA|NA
CASSGSFTDTQYF
TGTGCCAGCAGTGGGTCCTTCACAGATACGCAGTATTTT
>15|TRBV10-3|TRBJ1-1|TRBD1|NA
CAIRRVGGMNTEAFF
TGTGCCATCAGGAGGGTAGGGGGCATGAACACTGAAGCTTTCTTT
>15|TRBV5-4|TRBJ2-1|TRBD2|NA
CASSLAGGGLNEQFF
TGTGCCAGCAGCTTAGCGGGGGGCGGTCTCAATGAGCAGTTCTTC
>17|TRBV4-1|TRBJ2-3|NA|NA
CASSQDRGGYGTDTQYF
TGCGCCAGCAGCCAAGATAGGGGGGGGTATGGCACAGATACGCAGTATTTT
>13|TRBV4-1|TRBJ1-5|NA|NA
CASSQDRGQPQHF
TGCGCCAGCAGCCAAGATCGCGGGCAGCCCCAGCATTTT
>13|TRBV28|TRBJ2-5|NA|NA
CASSLYPGQTQYF
TGTGCCAGCAGTTTATATCCGGGTCAGACCCAGTACTTC
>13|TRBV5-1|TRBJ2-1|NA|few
CASSLWTYNEQFF
TGCGCCAGCAGCCTTTGGACCTACAATGAGCAGTTCTTC
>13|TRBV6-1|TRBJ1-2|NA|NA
CASTLDIDYGYTF
TGTGCCAGCACCCTTGACATTGACTATGGCTACACCTTC
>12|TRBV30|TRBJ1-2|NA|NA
CAWSNAGNGYTF
TGTGCCTGGAGTAATGCAGGGAACGGCTACACCTTC
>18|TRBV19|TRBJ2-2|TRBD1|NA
CASSRPRTGPSNTGELFF
TGTGCCAGTAGTCGACCGCGGACAGGGCCCTCGAACACCGGGGAGCTGTTTTTT
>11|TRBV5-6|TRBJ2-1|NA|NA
CASRRSTEQFF
TGTGCCAGCAGGAGATCCACTGAGCAGTTCTTC
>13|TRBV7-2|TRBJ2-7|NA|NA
CASSFGLRYEQYF
TGTGCCAGCAGCTTTGGGTTGCGCTACGAGCAGTACTTC
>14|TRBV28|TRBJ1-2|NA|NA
CASSLSAGTYGYTF
TGTGCCAGCAGTTTATCCGCAGGGACCTATGGCTACACCTTC
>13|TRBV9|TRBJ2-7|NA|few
CASSIGQSHEQYF
TGTGCCAGCAGCATCGGACAGTCCCACGAGCAGTACTTC
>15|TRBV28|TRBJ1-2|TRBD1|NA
CASSSRDRAPYGYTF
TGTGCCAGCAGTTCCCGGGACAGGGCTCCCTATGGCTACACCTTC
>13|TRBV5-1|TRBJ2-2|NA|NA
CASSSDNTGELFF
TGCGCCAGCAGCTCCGATAACACCGGGGAGCTGTTTTTT
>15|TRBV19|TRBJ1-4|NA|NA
CASRFDRATNEKLFF
TGTGCCAGTAGATTTGACCGTGCAACTAATGAAAAACTGTTTTTT
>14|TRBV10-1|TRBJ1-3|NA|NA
CASSEDFSGNTIYF
TGCGCCAGCAGTGAGGACTTCTCTGGAAACACCATATATTTT
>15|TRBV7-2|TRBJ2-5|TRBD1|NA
CASNGTGWFVETQYF
TGTGCCAGCAACGGGACAGGGTGGTTTGTAGAGACCCAGTACTTC
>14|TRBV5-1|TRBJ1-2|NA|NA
CASSLTAGTFGYTF
TGCGCCAGCAGCTTGACTGCAGGGACATTTGGCTACACCTTC